Given below is one T cell receptor beta chain in context. This record comes from a study of cytomegalovirus exposure and HLA in healthy donors. Unrecorded immune exposure was likely among donors, who were nominally healthy when sampled. This CDR3 is built from 13 residues. The germline V gene has CDR1 SGDLS and CDR2 YYNGEE. The germline V and J ends were trimmed by 7 bases and 3 bases, with 11 bases remaining between them. PCR was performed using 60 Vbeta and 13 Jbeta primers. Some clones are missing from TCRdb's copy, which holds only in-frame ones; the method was immunoSEQ multiplex PCR. The data contain about 70,000 clones, just over 65% of them singletons.

The chain employs TRBV9 and TRBJ1-5; D is ambiguous. The receptor was derived from a young woman in good health and CMV-seronegative. The sequenced material came from PBMCs. CDR3 amino acids: CASSPGLNQPQHF. CDR3 bases: TGTGCCAGCTCCCCTGGGCTCAATCAGCCCCAGCATTTT.